The 5 T cell receptor beta chains presented below share a single source sample, sequenced in a study of cytomegalovirus exposure and HLA in healthy donors. PCR employed 60 Vbeta and 13 Jbeta primers. Produced via immunoSEQ multiplex PCR; TCRdb's table is partial and in-frame only. The table includes tens of thousands of clones, 75% to 85% detected once. The specimen was PBMCs. These receptors were obtained from a man aged 18 to 30 in good health and CMV-seropositive.

The table lists this clone with a count of one. V and J are TRBV9 and TRBJ2-1, with 10 bases identical to TRBD2. CDR1 and CDR2 from the germline V gene are SGDLS and YYNGEE. V was pared by 6 bases and J by 9 bases, with 6 bases of the junction left unmatched. CDR3 length: 13 residues. The DNA for the CDR3 is TGTGCCAGCACTAGCGGGAGAGGTGGTGAGCAGTTCTTC. Protein: CASTSGRGGEQFF.

V and J are TRBV29-1 and TRBJ2-3; D is ambiguous. Germline V gene lookup returns CDR1 SQVTM and CDR2 ANQGSEA. CDR3 length equals 14 residues. Trimming shortened V by 1 base and J by 0 bases, and 8 bases separated the two germline ends. The CDR3 nucleotides read TGCAGCGTTGAAGGAGGTTCTAGCACAGATACGCAGTATTTT. Protein sequence: CSVEGGSSTDTQYF.

The J gene is TRBJ1-5, the V gene TRBV10-3, with D uncertain. The CDR3 runs 15 residues. Germline-derived CDR1 and CDR2 are ENHRY and SYGVKD. The V end was cut by 2 bases, the J end by 1 base, with 9 bases between. The CDR3 sequence is CAISEAGRSNQPQHF. CDR3 in DNA: TGTGCCATCAGTGAGGCGGGCAGGAGCAATCAGCCCCAGCATTTT.

The chain combines TRBV5-1 with TRBJ1-2; D unresolved. The CDR3 has 13 amino acids. The V gene's germline CDR1 is SGHRS and CDR2 YFSETQ. Trimming took off 2 bases at V and 8 bases at J, with 13 bases between the two ends. CDR3 DNA: TGCGCCAGCAGCTTTGCAGGATCTGAAGGCTACACCTTC. Translating it yields CASSFAGSEGYTF.

Only one count was recorded for this clone. The rearrangement uses TRBV7-9 and TRBJ2-5; 7 nucleotides match TRBD1. This CDR3 contains 14 residues. Germline assignment: CDR1 SEHNR and CDR2 FQNEAQ (reference sequence). J was trimmed by 2 bases and V by 4 bases; bases with no gene match: 4. As DNA, the CDR3 is TGTGCCAGCAGCTCCTGGACAGGACAAGAGACCCAGTACTTC. Amino acids: CASSSWTGQETQYF.